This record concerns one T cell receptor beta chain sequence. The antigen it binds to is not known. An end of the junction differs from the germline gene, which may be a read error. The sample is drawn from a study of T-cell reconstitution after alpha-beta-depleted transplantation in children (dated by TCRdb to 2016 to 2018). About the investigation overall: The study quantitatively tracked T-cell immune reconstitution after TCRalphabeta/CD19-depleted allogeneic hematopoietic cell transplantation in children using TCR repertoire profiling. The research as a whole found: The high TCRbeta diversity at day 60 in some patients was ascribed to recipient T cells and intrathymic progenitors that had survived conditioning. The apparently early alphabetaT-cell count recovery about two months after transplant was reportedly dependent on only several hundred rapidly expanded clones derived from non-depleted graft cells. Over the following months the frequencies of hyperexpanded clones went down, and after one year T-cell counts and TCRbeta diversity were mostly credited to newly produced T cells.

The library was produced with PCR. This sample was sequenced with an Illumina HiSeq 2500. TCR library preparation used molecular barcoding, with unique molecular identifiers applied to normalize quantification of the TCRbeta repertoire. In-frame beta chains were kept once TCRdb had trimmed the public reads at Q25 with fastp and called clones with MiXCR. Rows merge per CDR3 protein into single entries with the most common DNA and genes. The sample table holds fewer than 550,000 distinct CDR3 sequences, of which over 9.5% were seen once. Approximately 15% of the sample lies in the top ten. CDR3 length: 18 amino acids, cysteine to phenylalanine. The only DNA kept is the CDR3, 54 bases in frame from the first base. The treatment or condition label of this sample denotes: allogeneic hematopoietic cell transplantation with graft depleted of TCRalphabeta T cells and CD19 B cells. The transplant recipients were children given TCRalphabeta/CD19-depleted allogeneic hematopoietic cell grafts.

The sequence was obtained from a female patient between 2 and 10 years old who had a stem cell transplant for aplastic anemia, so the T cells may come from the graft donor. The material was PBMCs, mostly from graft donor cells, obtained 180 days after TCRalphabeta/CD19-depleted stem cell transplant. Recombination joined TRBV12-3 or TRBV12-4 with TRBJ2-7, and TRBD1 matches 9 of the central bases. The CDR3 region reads CTSSLARGGTGSPHEQYF. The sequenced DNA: TGTACCAGCAGTTTGGCCCGGGGTGGGACAGGGTCCCCCCACGAGCAGTACTTC.